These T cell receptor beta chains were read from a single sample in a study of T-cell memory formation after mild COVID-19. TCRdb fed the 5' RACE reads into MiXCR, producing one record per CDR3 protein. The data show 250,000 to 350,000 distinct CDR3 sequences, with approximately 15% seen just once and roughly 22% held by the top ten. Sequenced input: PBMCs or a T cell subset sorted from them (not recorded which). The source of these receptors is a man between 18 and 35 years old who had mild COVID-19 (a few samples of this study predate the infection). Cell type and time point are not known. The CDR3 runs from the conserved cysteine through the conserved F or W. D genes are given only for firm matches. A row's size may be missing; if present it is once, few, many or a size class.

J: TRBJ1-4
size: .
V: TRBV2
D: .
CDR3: CATHREMREKLFF
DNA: TGTGCTACTCACAGGGAAATGCGTGAAAAACTGTTTTTT

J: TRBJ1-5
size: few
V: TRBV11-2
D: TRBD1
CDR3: CASSFDRASNQPQHF
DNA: TGTGCCAGCAGCTTTGACAGGGCTAGCAATCAGCCCCAGCATTTT

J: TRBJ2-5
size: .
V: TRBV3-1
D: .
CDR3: CASSQVGSGLETQYF
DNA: TGTGCCAGCAGCCAAGTCGGGTCAGGGTTGGAGACCCAGTACTTC

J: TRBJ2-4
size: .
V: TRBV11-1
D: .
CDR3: CASSLSGSTKNIQYF
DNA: TGTGCCAGCAGCTTAAGCGGTTCTACCAAAAACATTCAGTACTTC

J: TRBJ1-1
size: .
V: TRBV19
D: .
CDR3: CASRGRRSTEAFF
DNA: TGTGCCAGTAGAGGCAGAAGGAGCACTGAAGCTTTCTTT

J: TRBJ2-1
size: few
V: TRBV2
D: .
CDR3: CASSFGTGSFF
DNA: .

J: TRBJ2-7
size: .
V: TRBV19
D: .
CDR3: CASSIGGDYEQYF
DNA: TGTGCCAGTAGTATCGGCGGCGACTACGAGCAGTACTTC

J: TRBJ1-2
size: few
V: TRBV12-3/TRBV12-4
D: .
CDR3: CASSFGVQGYGYTF
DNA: TGTGCCAGCAGCTTCGGGGTGCAGGGCTATGGCTACACCTTC

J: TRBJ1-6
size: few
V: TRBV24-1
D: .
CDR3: CATTSFLTGSNSPLHF
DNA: TGTGCCACCACGTCTTTCTTGACAGGTTCGAATTCACCCCTCCACTTT

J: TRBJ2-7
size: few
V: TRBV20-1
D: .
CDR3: CSARDSVEEQYF
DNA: TGCAGTGCTAGAGATTCGGTCGAGGAGCAGTACTTC

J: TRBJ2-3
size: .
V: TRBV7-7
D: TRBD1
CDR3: CASSLGAGGITDTQYF
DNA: TGTGCTAGCAGCTTAGGGGCAGGGGGCATCACAGATACGCAGTATTTT

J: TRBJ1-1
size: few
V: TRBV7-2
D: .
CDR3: CASSLGFWGESEAFF
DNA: TGTGCCAGCAGCTTAGGGTTTTGGGGGGAATCTGAAGCTTTCTTT

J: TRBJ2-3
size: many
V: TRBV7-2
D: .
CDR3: CASSLALWADTQYF
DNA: TGTGCCAGCAGCTTAGCGCTCTGGGCAGATACGCAGTATTTT

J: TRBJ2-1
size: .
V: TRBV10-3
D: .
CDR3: CAISEGGEQFF
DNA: TGTGCCATCAGTGAGGGCGGGGAGCAGTTCTTC

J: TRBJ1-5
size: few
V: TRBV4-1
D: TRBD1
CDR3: CASSQRQGAQVQPQHF
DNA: TGCGCCAGCAGCCAAAGACAGGGGGCGCAGGTCCAGCCCCAGCATTTT

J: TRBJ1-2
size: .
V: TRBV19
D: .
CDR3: CASSIGGNYGYTF
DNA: TGTGCCAGTAGTATTGGTGGAAACTATGGCTACACCTTC

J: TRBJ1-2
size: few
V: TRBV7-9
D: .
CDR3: CASSRNGGYGYTF
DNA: TGTGCCAGCAGCCGAAATGGGGGTTATGGCTACACCTTC

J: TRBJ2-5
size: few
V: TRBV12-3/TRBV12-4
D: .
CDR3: CASRPTGLQETQYF
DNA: TGTGCCAGCAGGCCGACAGGTTTACAAGAGACCCAGTACTTC

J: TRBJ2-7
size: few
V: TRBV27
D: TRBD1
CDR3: CASSFRTGQAGEQYF
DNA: TGTGCCAGCAGTTTTCGAACGGGACAGGCTGGCGAGCAGTACTTC

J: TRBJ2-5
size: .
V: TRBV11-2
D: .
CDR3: CASSLVLGGETQYF
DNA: TGTGCCAGCAGCTTGGTTTTAGGGGGGGAGACCCAGTACTTC

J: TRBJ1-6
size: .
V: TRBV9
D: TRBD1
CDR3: CASSEGGQGNSPLHF
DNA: TGTGCCAGCAGCGAAGGCGGACAGGGGAATTCACCCCTCCACTTT

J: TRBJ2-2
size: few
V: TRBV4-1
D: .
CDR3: CASSQEGGSGELFF
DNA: TGCGCCAGCAGCCAAGAAGGGGGAAGCGGGGAGCTGTTTTTT

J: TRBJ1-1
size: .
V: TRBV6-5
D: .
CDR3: CASSYRSKGMTEAFF
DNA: TGTGCCAGCAGTTATAGGTCAAAGGGGATGACTGAAGCTTTCTTT

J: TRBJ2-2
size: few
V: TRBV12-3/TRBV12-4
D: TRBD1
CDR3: CASSPGQGLGTGELFF
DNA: TGTGCCAGCAGCCCGGGACAGGGGCTAGGCACCGGGGAGCTGTTTTTT

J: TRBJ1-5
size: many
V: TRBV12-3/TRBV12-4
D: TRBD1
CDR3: CASRGPPMRQGYSSNQPQHF
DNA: TGTGCCAGCAGGGGACCTCCCATGCGACAGGGGTATAGTAGCAATCAGCCCCAGCATTTT

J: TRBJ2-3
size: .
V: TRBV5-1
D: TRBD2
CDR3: CASTPLAGGTDTQYF
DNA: TGCGCCAGCACCCCACTAGCGGGAGGCACAGATACGCAGTATTTT

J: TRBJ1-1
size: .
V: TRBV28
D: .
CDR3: CASSLLSGWSEAFF
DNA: TGTGCCAGCAGTTTATTGTCGGGGTGGTCGGAAGCTTTCTTT

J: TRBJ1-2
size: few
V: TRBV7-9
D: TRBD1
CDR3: CASSLEETGEAYGYTF
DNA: TGTGCCAGCAGCTTAGAGGAGACAGGGGAAGCCTATGGCTACACCTTC

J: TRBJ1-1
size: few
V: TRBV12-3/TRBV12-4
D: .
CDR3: CASSGGERLDTEAFF
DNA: TGTGCCAGCAGTGGAGGGGAACGGCTGGACACTGAAGCTTTCTTT

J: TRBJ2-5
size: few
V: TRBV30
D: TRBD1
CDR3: CAWSGAGGETQYF
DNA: TGTGCCTGGAGTGGAGCAGGGGGAGAGACCCAGTACTTC

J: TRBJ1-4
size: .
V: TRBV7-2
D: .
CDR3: CASSPWGAQDNEKLFF
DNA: TGTGCCAGCAGCCCTTGGGGGGCGCAGGATAATGAAAAACTGTTTTTT

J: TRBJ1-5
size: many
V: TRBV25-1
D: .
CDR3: CASSAAANQPQHF
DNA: TGTGCCAGCAGTGCGGCAGCCAATCAGCCCCAGCATTTT

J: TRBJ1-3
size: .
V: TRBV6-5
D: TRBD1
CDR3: CASRRDSYSGNTIYF
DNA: TGTGCCAGCAGGAGGGACAGCTACTCTGGAAACACCATATATTTT